The clone carrying this T cell receptor (beta chain) was detected only a few times. Its antigen is currently unknown. CDR3 size: 13 residues. Between the trimmed V and J ends, which lost 0 bases and 4 bases, there was a span of 9 bases. CDR1 SQVTM and CDR2 ANQGSEA come from the germline V gene. The data derive from a study of T cells in Graves' hyperthyroidism and ophthalmopathy. At the level of the study: Peripheral blood was obtained at initial diagnosis, preceding any treatment. The study, taken as a whole, reports: Most clonotypes that expanded in the thyroid above 0.001 also showed up in blood.

RNA transcripts were the template for amplifying TCR beta CDR3 regions. The TCR CDR3 was amplified in a first-round RT-PCR using the HTBI primer set. TCRdb re-derived calls from the multiplex PCR reads in MiXCR, one entry per CDR3 protein. The data hold a few hundred thousand distinct CDR3 sequences, with 20% observed a single time. Patients were excluded because of uncontrolled infection, other autoimmune disease, pregnancy or lactation. Based on clinical symptoms, serum thyroxine and TRAb, thyroid ultrasound and orbital computed tomography, diagnoses were reached. The receptor was isolated from a young man with Graves' hyperthyroidism. The chain joins TRBV29-1 to TRBJ1-1, with D perhaps matching TRBD1 (5 bases). The sequenced sample was blood. In nucleotides, the CDR3 is TGCAGCGTTGAAGATGGGGGGGGCACTGAAGCTTTCTTT. It codes for CSVEDGGGTEAFF.